The rows below give T cell receptor beta chains drawn from one sample of a study of CD8 T cells in ankylosing spondylitis. MiXCR, applied by TCRdb to the 5' RACE reads, yields one record per CDR3 protein. The profile shows 250,000 to 300,000 distinct CDR3 sequences, more than 15% of them singletons. Source material: blood, either unsorted or a sorted T cell fraction (not recorded which). These TCRs come from a male donor with ankylosing spondylitis or in good health (not recorded which). Each CDR3 is given with its conserved first and last residue. A D gene is named only where the DNA matches it firmly.

CDR3: CASSLGDPQDF; J: TRBJ2-7; D: -; V: TRBV12-3/TRBV12-4
CDR3: CASSRIEATYNEQFF; J: TRBJ2-1; D: -; V: TRBV4-1
CDR3: CASSVVAGGTDTQYF; J: TRBJ2-3; D: TRBD2; V: TRBV9
CDR3: CASSFLAGGPGPGELFF; J: TRBJ2-2; D: TRBD2; V: TRBV6-5
CDR3: CSVVSGAPYEQYF; J: TRBJ2-7; D: -; V: TRBV29-1
CDR3: CASSLVWGAGNQPQHF; J: TRBJ1-5; D: -; V: TRBV27
CDR3: CASRPYSGAYEQYF; J: TRBJ2-7; D: TRBD2; V: TRBV6-1
CDR3: CASSLGPITGELFF; J: TRBJ2-2; D: -; V: TRBV27
CDR3: CASSSRLGSSYNEQFF; J: TRBJ2-1; D: -; V: TRBV7-9
CDR3: CATSRDRQGTDFYEQYF; J: TRBJ2-7; D: -; V: TRBV15